This TCR beta chain originates from a study of technical replicates of blood from a handful of donors. With 3 bases clipped from V and 1 base from J, the junction kept 3 bases outside the gene matches. This CDR3 is built from 14 residues. Germline CDR1 reads MGHRA; CDR2 reads YSYEKL. Sequencing used immunoSEQ multiplex PCR; TCRdb keeps in-frame clones, though not all of them. The sample lists tens of thousands of clones; 95% to 98% were seen once. This TCR was recovered from a human donor in good health. The genes are TRBV4-1 and TRBJ2-7, with TRBD1 matching over 7 bases. Sequencing used T cells isolated from PBMCs. CDR3 DNA sequence: TGCGCCAGCAGCCAGCCGGGACAGTCCTACGAGCAGTACTTC. Protein product: CASSQPGQSYEQYF.